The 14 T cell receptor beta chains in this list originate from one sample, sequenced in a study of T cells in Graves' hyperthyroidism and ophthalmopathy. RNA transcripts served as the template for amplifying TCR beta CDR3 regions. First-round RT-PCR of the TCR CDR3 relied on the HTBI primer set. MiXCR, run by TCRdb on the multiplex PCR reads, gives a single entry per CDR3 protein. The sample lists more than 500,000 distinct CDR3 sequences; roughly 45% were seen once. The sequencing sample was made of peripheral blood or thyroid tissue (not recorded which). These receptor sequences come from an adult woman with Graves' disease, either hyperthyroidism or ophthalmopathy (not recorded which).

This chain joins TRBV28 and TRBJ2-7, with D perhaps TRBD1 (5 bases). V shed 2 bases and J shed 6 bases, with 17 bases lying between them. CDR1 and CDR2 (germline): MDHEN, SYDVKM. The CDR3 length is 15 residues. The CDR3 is CASSLRPLPTGEQYF. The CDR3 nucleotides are TGTGCCAGCAGTTTACGGCCGCTCCCCACAGGCGAGCAGTACTTC.

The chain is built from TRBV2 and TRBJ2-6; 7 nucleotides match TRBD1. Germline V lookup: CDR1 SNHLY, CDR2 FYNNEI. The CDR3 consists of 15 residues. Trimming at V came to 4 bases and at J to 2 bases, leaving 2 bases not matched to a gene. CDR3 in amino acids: CASSVRGPGANVLTF. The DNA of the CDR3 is TGTGCCAGCAGTGTAAGGGGGCCTGGGGCCAACGTCCTGACTTTC.

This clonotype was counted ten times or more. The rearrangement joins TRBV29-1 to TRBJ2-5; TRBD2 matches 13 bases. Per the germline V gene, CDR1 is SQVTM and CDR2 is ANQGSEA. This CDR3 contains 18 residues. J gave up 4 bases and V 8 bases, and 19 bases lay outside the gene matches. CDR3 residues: CSSRGGLAGDGSVETQYF. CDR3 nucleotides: TGCAGCTCCCGAGGCGGACTAGCGGGAGATGGTTCAGTAGAGACCCAGTACTTC. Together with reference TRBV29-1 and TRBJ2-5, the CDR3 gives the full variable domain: SAVISQKPSRDICQRGTSLTIQCQVDSQVTMMFWYRQQPGQSLTLIATANQGSEATYESGFVIDKFPISRPNLTFSTLTVSNMSPEDSSIYLCSSRGGLAGDGSVETQYFGPGTRLLVL.

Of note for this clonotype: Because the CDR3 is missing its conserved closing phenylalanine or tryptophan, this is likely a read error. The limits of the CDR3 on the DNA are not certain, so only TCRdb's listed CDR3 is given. This chain's CDR3 is CASLLTGGSFDYTFGS. The chain carries TRBV7-2 and TRBJ2-5; the D call TRBD1 from the table was never checked on the DNA. The CDR3 is made up of 16 amino acids, end residues included. The germline V gene has CDR1 SGHTA and CDR2 FQGNSA.

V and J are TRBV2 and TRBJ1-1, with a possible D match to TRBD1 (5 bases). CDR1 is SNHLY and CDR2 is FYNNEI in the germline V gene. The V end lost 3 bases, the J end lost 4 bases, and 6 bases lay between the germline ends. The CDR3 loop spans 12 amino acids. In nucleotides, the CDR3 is TGTGCCAGCAGTGAGGGGGTCACTGAAGCTTTCTTT. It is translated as CASSEGVTEAFF.

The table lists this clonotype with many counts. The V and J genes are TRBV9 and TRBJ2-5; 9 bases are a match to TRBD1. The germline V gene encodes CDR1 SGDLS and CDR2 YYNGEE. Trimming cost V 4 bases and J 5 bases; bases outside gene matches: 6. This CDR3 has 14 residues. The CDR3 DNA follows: TGTGCCAGCAGCTTGGGACAGGGTCTGGAGACCCAGTACTTC. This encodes CASSLGQGLETQYF.

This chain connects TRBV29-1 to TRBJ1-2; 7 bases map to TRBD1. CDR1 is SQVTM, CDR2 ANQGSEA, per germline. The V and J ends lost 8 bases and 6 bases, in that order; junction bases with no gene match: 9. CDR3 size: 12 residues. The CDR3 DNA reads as TGCAGCAGTGAGACAGGGTACGATGGCTACACCTTC. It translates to CSSETGYDGYTF.

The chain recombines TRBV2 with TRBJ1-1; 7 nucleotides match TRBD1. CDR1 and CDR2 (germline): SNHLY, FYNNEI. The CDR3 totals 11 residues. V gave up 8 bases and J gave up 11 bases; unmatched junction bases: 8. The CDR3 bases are TGTGCCAGCCGACAGGGTGGGAGGGCTTTCTTT. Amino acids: CASRQGGRAFF. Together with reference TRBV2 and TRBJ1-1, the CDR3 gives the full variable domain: EPEVTQTPSHQVTQMGQEVILRCVPISNHLYFYWYRQILGQKVEFLVSFYNNEISEKSEIFDDQFSVERPDGSNFTLKIRSTKLEDSAMYFCASRQGGRAFFGQGTRLTVV.

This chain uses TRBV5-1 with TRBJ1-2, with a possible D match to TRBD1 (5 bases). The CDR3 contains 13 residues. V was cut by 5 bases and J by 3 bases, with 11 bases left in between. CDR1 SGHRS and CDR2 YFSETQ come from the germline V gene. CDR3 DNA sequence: TGCGCCAGCAGGACAGATCGAGACTATGGCTACACCTTC. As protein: CASRTDRDYGYTF.

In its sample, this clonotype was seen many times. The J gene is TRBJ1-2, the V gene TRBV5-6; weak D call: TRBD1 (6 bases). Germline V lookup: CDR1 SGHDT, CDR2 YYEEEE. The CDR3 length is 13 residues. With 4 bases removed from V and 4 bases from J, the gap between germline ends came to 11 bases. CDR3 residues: CASSVSQGYGYTF. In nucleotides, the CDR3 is TGTGCCAGCAGCGTCTCACAGGGCTATGGCTACACCTTC.

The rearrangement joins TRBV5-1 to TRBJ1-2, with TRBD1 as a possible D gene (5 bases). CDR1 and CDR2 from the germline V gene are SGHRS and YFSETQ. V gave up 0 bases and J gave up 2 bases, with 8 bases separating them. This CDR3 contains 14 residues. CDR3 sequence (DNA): TGCGCCAGCAGCTTGGACAGGACGAACTATGGCTACACCTTC. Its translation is CASSLDRTNYGYTF.

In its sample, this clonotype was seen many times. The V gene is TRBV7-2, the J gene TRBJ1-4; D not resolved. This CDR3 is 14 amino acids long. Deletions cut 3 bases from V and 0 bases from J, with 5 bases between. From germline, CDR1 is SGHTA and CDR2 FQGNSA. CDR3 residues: CASSFAATNEKLFF. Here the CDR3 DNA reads TGTGCCAGCAGCTTTGCCGCAACTAATGAAAAACTGTTTTTT.

The CDR3 region has the DNA TGCGCCAGCAGCTCAACCCCGGGACAGGAGGCCGGGGAGCTGTTTTTT. Protein product: CASSSTPGQEAGELFF. The rearrangement uses TRBV5-1 and TRBJ2-2, with TRBD1 matching 8 bases. Germline V lookup: CDR1 SGHRS, CDR2 YFSETQ. This CDR3 is built from 16 residues. J was trimmed by 6 bases and V by 3 bases; bases with no gene match: 10.

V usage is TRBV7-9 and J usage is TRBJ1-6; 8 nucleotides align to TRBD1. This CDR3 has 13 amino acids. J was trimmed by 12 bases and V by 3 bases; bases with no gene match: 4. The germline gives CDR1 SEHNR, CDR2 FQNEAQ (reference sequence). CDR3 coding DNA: TGTGCCAGCAGCTTGGGGACAGGTAGACCCCTCCACTTT. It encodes CASSLGTGRPLHF. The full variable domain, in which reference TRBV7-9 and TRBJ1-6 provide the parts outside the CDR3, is DTGVSQNPRHKITKRGQNVTFRCDPISEHNRLYWYRQTLGQGPEFLTYFQNEAQLEKSRLLSDRFSAERPKGSFSTLEIQRTEQGDSAMYLCASSLGTGRPLHFGNGTRLTVT.